These T cell receptor beta chains were read from a single sample in a study of blood T cell repertoires in COVID-19. Sequencing used immunoSEQ multiplex PCR; TCRdb keeps in-frame clones, though not all of them. The top ten hold approximately 1.6% of the sample, which has around 94,000 clones, around nine tenths seen once. Sequencing was performed on peripheral blood. These receptors originate from a man aged 80 or over with acute or convalescent COVID-19. CDR3s include the opening cysteine and the closing phenylalanine or tryptophan. The order of the fields is D gene, J gene, clone size, V gene, CDR3 DNA, CDR3 protein. A D gene is named only where the DNA matches it firmly. Size tells how often a clone was seen (once, few, many) or the class of an expanded clone, and some rows leave it out.

. | TRBJ1-6 | . | TRBV27 | TGTGCCAGCACTCTTGGGGCAGGGTTGAATTCACCCCTCCACTTT | CASTLGAGLNSPLHF
. | TRBJ1-1 | . | TRBV6-6 | TGTGCCAGCAGCCAGAACGGGGGGCGGCCTGAAGCTTTCTTT | CASSQNGGRPEAFF
TRBD1 | TRBJ2-5 | once | TRBV12-3/TRBV12-4 | TGTGCCAGCAGTTTGGGACAGAAAGAGACCCAGTACTTC | CASSLGQKETQYF
TRBD1 | TRBJ1-2 | . | TRBV6-5 | TGTGCCAGCAGGCGCGGGGGGACAGGGGGCGACGGCTACACCTTC | CASRRGGTGGDGYTF
TRBD2 | TRBJ2-1 | once | TRBV30 | TGTGCCTGGCATAGCGGGAGGGCCTACAATGAGCAGTTCTTC | CAWHSGRAYNEQFF
TRBD2 | TRBJ2-1 | . | TRBV5-1 | TGCGCCAGCAGCCTGGGACTAGCGCTGGAGCGGGCCAATGAGCAGTTCTTC | CASSLGLALERANEQFF
. | TRBJ2-1 | . | TRBV19 | TGTGCCAGTAGTATATCGGTAGGGGTCGATGAGCAGTTCTTC | CASSISVGVDEQFF
TRBD1 | TRBJ2-6 | . | TRBV28 | TGTGCCAGCCGTGTCGTCGACAGGGCTGGGGCCAACGTCCTGACTTTC | CASRVVDRAGANVLTF
. | TRBJ1-2 | . | TRBV5-1 | TGCGCCAGCAGCTCGGCGGGGAGTATGGACTATGGCTACACCTTC | CASSSAGSMDYGYTF
TRBD2 | TRBJ2-7 | . | TRBV5-1 | TGCGCCAGCAGCTTGCAGACTAGCAGTTACGAGCAGTACTTC | CASSLQTSSYEQYF
TRBD2 | TRBJ2-2 | . | TRBV10-3 | TGTGCCATCAGTGAGTTTAGCGGGAGTAGCACCGGGGAGCTGTTTTTT | CAISEFSGSSTGELFF
. | TRBJ1-6 | many | TRBV7-2 | TGTGCCAGCAGCTTACAGAATTCACCCCTCCACTTT | CASSLQNSPLHF
. | TRBJ2-3 | . | TRBV6-5 | TGTGCCGTTCTCCGGGATAGCACAGATACGCAGTATTTT | CAVLRDSTDTQYF
TRBD1 | TRBJ1-4 | . | TRBV9 | TGTGCCAGCAGCGTAGGACAGGGCCCGGGGGAAAAACTGTTTTTT | CASSVGQGPGEKLFF
TRBD1 | TRBJ2-7 | once | TRBV6-2/TRBV6-3 | TGTGCCAGCAGTTACTCCTTTGGACAGGGGGAAGGTTACGAGCAGTACTTC | CASSYSFGQGEGYEQYF
. | TRBJ2-3 | . | TRBV6-5 | TGTGCCAGCACCTCAAGCGGTCTCACAGATACGCAGTATTTT | CASTSSGLTDTQYF
. | TRBJ2-7 | . | TRBV6-5 | TGTGCCAGCAGAGGTCAGACTGACGCCTACGAGCAGTACTTC | CASRGQTDAYEQYF
. | TRBJ2-3 | . | TRBV9 | TGTGCCAGCAGCGCGGAGGGCAGGGCAAGCACAGATACGCAGTATTTT | CASSAEGRASTDTQYF
TRBD1 | TRBJ1-2 | . | TRBV7-6 | TGTGCCAGCAGCTTAGGATTCCAGGGGGACTATGGCTACACCTTC | CASSLGFQGDYGYTF
. | TRBJ1-3 | . | TRBV11-2 | TGTGCCAGCAGCTTAATAGTTAGCGAGACAGGCCCCTCTGGAAACACCATATATTTT | CASSLIVSETGPSGNTIYF
. | TRBJ2-3 | . | TRBV10-3 | TGTGCCATCAGTGAGTCCCAGGGATTCACAGATACGCAGTATTTT | CAISESQGFTDTQYF
TRBD2 | TRBJ2-5 | . | TRBV15 | TGTGCCACCAGCAGAGCGGGCGGGAGGGCCAGGGAGACCCAGTACTTC | CATSRAGGRARETQYF
. | TRBJ1-4 | . | TRBV13 | TGTGCCAGCAGCATGGACAGAAATGAAAAACTGTTTTTT | CASSMDRNEKLFF
. | TRBJ2-3 | few | TRBV7-2 | TGTGCCAGCAGCTTAGGAGCCGCAGATACGCAGTATTTT | CASSLGAADTQYF
TRBD1 | TRBJ2-7 | . | TRBV7-2 | TGTGCCAGCAGCCTGGACAGGGCGTCGCGTGAGCAGTACTTC | CASSLDRASREQYF
TRBD2 | TRBJ2-2 | . | TRBV18 | TGTGCCAGCTCAATGACTAGCGGGACGACCGGGGAGCTGTTTTTT | CASSMTSGTTGELFF
TRBD1 | TRBJ1-1 | . | TRBV11-3 | TGTGCCGGCAGGGGACAGAGAGCGATGAACACTGAAGCTTTCTTT | CAGRGQRAMNTEAFF
TRBD2 | TRBJ2-7 | once | TRBV4-2 | TGTGCCAGCAGACCTCTTCTAGCGGGAGTAGGCGAGCAGTACTTC | CASRPLLAGVGEQYF
. | TRBJ1-3 | . | TRBV19 | TGTGCCAGTAGTCGACAGGTTTCTGGAAACACCATATATTTT | CASSRQVSGNTIYF
TRBD2 | TRBJ2-7 | few | TRBV7-2 | TGTGCCAGCAGCTTAAGACTAGCGGGAACCTACGAGCAGTACTTC | CASSLRLAGTYEQYF
. | TRBJ2-3 | . | TRBV29-1 | TGCAGCGTAGGGGGTCCGAGAACAGATACGCAGTATTTT | CSVGGPRTDTQYF
. | TRBJ2-6 | . | TRBV15 | TGTGCCACCAGCAGCACAGGGTTTGGATCTGGGGCCAACGTCCTGACTTTC | CATSSTGFGSGANVLTF